Listed below are T cell receptor beta chains from one sample, sequenced in a study of T cells in Graves' hyperthyroidism and ophthalmopathy. MiXCR was run by TCRdb on the multiplex PCR reads, yielding one entry per CDR3 protein. This repertoire shows about 130,000 distinct CDR3 sequences, around 21% found once; its top ten account for over 60%. The sequenced sample was blood. These receptors all come from a woman aged 45-60 years with Graves' hyperthyroidism that later progressed to Graves' ophthalmopathy. Each CDR3 is given with its conserved first and last residue. A D gene is named only where the DNA matches it firmly. Only part of the rows carry a size: once, few, many, or a class if the clone is expanded.

.	.	TRBJ2-1	TRBV5-1	CASSPPANEQFF	TGCGCCAGCAGCCCACCGGCTAATGAGCAGTTCTTC
.	many	TRBJ1-1	TRBV20-1	CSARPMGYTEAFF	TGCAGTGCTAGGCCCATGGGGTACACTGAAGCTTTCTTT
TRBD2	many	TRBJ2-1	TRBV3-1	CASSPSGGSYNEQFF	TGTGCCAGCAGCCCTAGCGGGGGCTCCTACAATGAGCAGTTCTTC
.	.	TRBJ2-3	TRBV5-1	CASSLLPGAGTDTQYF	TGCGCCAGCAGCCTCCTCCCCGGGGCCGGCACAGATACGCAGTATTTT
.	many	TRBJ2-3	TRBV3-1	CASSQEFTDTQYF	TGTGCCAGCAGCCAAGAATTCACAGATACGCAGTATTTT
.	.	TRBJ1-3	TRBV7-9	CASSLLRVSENTIYF	TGTGCCAGCAGCTTACTTCGGGTTTCCGAAAACACCATATATTTT
TRBD1	.	TRBJ1-6	TRBV6-5	CASSYSNTGTGYNSPLHF	TGTGCCAGCAGTTACTCGAACACCGGGACAGGTTATAATTCACCCCTCCACTTT
.	.	TRBJ2-4	TRBV24-1	CATSEIPWGIQYF	TGTGCCACCAGTGAGATACCATGGGGCATTCAGTACTTC
.	many	TRBJ1-5	TRBV5-1	CASRVVPDRNQPQHF	TGCGCCAGCAGAGTTGTCCCGGACAGAAATCAGCCCCAGCATTTT
.	.	TRBJ2-7	TRBV2	CASRVHEQYF	TGCGCCAGCAGGGTCCACGAGCAGTACTTC
TRBD2	many	TRBJ2-7	TRBV13	CASSAYTSGRGEQYF	TGTGCCAGCAGCGCCTATACTAGCGGGAGAGGTGAGCAGTACTTC
TRBD1	many	TRBJ1-2	TRBV27	CASIRTQGAIPLYGYTF	TGTGCCAGCATTCGGACACAGGGGGCGATCCCTCTCTATGGCTACACCTTC
TRBD2	many	TRBJ2-3	TRBV7-3	CASSLLAGGPDTQYF	TGTGCCAGCAGCTTACTAGCGGGAGGTCCAGATACGCAGTATTTT
TRBD2	.	TRBJ2-5	TRBV9	CASSVGQREQETQYF	TGTGCCAGCAGCGTTGGCCAGCGGGAGCAGGAGACCCAGTACTTC
.	many	TRBJ2-1	TRBV5-1	CASSPLLAPEQFF	TGCGCCAGCAGCCCCCTACTCGCGCCTGAGCAGTTCTTC
.	many	TRBJ1-5	TRBV2	CASSAASTPNQPQHF	TGTGCCAGCAGCGCAGCAAGCACCCCCAATCAGCCCCAGCATTTT
TRBD2	few	TRBJ2-5	TRBV9	CASSPALAGGKETQYF	TGTGCCAGCAGCCCTGCACTAGCGGGAGGGAAAGAGACCCAGTACTTC
TRBD2	.	TRBJ2-7	TRBV5-6	CASSLAGEAYEQYF	TGTGCCAGCTCCTTAGCGGGAGAGGCCTACGAGCAGTACTTC
TRBD2	.	TRBJ2-7	TRBV6-2/TRBV6-3	CASSYGLAGIYEQYF	TGTGCCAGCAGTTACGGATTAGCGGGGATCTACGAGCAGTACTTC
TRBD2	many	TRBJ2-1	TRBV12-3/TRBV12-4	CASRFLAGAHEQFF	TGTGCCAGCAGATTTCTAGCGGGAGCCCATGAGCAGTTCTTC
TRBD2	many	TRBJ2-1	TRBV29-1	CSVPRGTSGYNEQFF	TGCAGCGTGCCCCGGGGGACTAGCGGGTACAATGAGCAGTTCTTC
TRBD2	many	TRBJ2-3	TRBV10-3	CAISEFPSGSGNTQYF	TGTGCCATCAGTGAGTTTCCCAGCGGGAGTGGGAATACGCAGTATTTT
TRBD2	.	TRBJ2-1	TRBV6-1	CASSRTSPHEQFF	TGTGCCAGCAGCCGGACTAGTCCGCATGAGCAGTTCTTC
.	.	TRBJ2-7	TRBV3-1	CASSRAGRTTYEQYF	TGTGCCAGCAGCCGGGCGGGACGGACGACCTACGAGCAGTACTTC
TRBD1	many	TRBJ1-2	TRBV29-1	CSSLDRGQANYGYTF	TGCAGCTCACTGGACAGGGGGCAAGCTAACTATGGCTACACCTTC
.	few	TRBJ2-5	TRBV4-1	CASSHTPGLGTQYF	TGCGCCAGCAGCCACACCCCGGGACTGGGGACCCAGTACTTC